This note documents a single T cell receptor beta chain sequence. This record comes from a study of cytomegalovirus exposure and HLA in healthy donors. At collection, donors were nominally healthy, but unrecorded immune exposures were probable. Vbeta (60) and Jbeta (13) primers were used in the PCR. Libraries were prepared by immunoSEQ multiplex PCR; TCRdb keeps only in-frame clonotypes and omits some of them. The sample shows about 100,000 clones, approximately 76% of them seen only once. The sample comprised PBMCs. The clonotype originates from a middle-aged man in good health and CMV-seropositive.

CDR3 nucleotides: TGTGCCAGCAGCACACGACAGGGGAAGGGGACTGAAGCTTTCTTT. This codes for CASSTRQGKGTEAFF. This chain joins TRBV11-2 and TRBJ1-1; 8 bases are a match to TRBD1. Germline lookup yields CDR1 SGHAT and CDR2 FQNNGV. This CDR3 comprises 15 residues. With 5 bases clipped from V and 5 bases from J, the junction kept 10 bases outside the gene matches.